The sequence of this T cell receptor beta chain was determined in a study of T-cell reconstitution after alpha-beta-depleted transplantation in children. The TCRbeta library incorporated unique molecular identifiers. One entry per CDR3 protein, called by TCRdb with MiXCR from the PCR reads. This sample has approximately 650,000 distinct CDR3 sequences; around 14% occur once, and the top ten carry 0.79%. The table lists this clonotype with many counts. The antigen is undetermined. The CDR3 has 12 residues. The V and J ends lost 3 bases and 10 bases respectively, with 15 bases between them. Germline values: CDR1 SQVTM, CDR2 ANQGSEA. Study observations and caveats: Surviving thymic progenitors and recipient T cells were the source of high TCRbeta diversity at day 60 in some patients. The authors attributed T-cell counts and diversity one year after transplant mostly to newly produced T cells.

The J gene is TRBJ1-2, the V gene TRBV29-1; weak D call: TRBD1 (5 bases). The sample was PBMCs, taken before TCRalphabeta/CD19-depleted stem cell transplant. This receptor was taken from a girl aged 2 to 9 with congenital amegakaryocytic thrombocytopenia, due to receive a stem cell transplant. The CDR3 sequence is CSVDRPGLDYTF. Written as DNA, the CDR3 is TGCAGCGTTGATCGGCCAGGGTTGGACTACACCTTC.